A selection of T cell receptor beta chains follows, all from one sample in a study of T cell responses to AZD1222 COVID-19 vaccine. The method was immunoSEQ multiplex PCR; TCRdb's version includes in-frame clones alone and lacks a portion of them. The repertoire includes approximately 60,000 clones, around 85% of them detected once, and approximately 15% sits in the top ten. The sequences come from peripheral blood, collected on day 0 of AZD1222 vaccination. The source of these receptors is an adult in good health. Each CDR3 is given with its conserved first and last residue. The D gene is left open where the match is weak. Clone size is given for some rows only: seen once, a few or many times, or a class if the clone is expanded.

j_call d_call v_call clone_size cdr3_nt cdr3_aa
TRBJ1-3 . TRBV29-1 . TGCAGCGTTGAAGAACTGGAACAGGGAAACACCATATATTTT CSVEELEQGNTIYF
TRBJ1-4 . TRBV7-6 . TGTGCCAGCAGCTTAGCGTTGCCATTTGCAACTAATGAAAAACTGTTTTTT CASSLALPFATNEKLFF
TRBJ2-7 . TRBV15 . TGTGCCACCAGCAGAGAATATACTAGCTCGTTATCCTACGAGCAGTACTTC CATSREYTSSLSYEQYF
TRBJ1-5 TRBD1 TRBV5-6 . TGTGCCAGCAGCCGGGACAGGGGGCCGCCCCAGCATTTT CASSRDRGPPQHF
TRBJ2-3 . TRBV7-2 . TGTGCCAGCAGCCTAGAGGGGTATAATACAGATACGCAGTATTTT CASSLEGYNTDTQYF
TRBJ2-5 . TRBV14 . TGTGCCAGCAGCCAAGATAGCGAGACCCAGTACTTC CASSQDSETQYF
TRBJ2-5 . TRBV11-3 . TGTGCCAGCAGCAGGGGGGTAGGAACGGTCCCGGGAGAGACCCAGTACTTC CASSRGVGTVPGETQYF
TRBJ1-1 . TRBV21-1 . TGTGCCAGCAGCGGGGGGGCCGGAGCTTTCTTT CASSGGAGAFF
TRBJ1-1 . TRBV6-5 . TGTGCCAGCAGTTACGCGGGGATCAGCAACACTGAAGCTTTCTTT CASSYAGISNTEAFF
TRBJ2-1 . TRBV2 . TGTGCCAGTATTCCGGGGTTAGGCGATGAGCAGTTCTTC CASIPGLGDEQFF
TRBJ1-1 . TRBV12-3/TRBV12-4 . TGTGCCAGCAGTCCACAGGTAAACACTGAAGCTTTCTTT CASSPQVNTEAFF
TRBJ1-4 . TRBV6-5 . TGTGCCAGCAGTTACTCCTTTAGTAACGAAAAACTGTTTTTT CASSYSFSNEKLFF
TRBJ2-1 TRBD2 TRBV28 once TGTGCCAGCAGTTTTTCCCCCTTGGGGGCTAGCGGGAGGGATGAGCAGTTCTTC CASSFSPLGASGRDEQFF
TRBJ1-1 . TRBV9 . TGTGCCAGCAGCGTAGCTCTGAACAGGGCGAACACTGAAGCTTTCTTT CASSVALNRANTEAFF
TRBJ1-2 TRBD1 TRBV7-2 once TGTGCCAGCAGCCTTGGGACAGAGAATGGCTACACCTTC CASSLGTENGYTF
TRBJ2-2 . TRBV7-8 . TGTGCCAGCAGCTTAGAATCCGGGGAGCTGTTTTTT CASSLESGELFF
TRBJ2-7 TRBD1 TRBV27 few TGTGCCAGCAGTCCCCTGACAGGGGAATACGAGCAGTACTTC CASSPLTGEYEQYF
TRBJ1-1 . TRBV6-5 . TGTGCCAGCAGCAAGATACAGAAGAACACTGAAGCTTTCTTT CASSKIQKNTEAFF
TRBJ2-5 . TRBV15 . TGTGCCACCAGCAGAGCTTTGGACGTTGGGCCCCAAGAGACCCAGTACTTC CATSRALDVGPQETQYF
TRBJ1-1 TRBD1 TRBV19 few TGTGCCAGTAGGACAGGGAATTTCGCTGAAGCTTTCTTT CASRTGNFAEAFF
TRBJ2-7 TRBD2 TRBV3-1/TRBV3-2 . TGTGCCAGCAGCCAGCGAGCGGGAGGGCCTTACGAGCAGTACTTC CASSQRAGGPYEQYF
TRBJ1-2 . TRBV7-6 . TGTGCCAGCAGCTTATGGAGGGTGGTGCTCACCTTC CASSLWRVVLTF
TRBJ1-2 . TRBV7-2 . TGTGCCAGCAGCTTCAGTCGGGGAACTTATAACTATGGCTACACCTTC CASSFSRGTYNYGYTF
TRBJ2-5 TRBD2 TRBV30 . TGTGCCCACCGGACTAGCGGGGGGAACCAAGAGACCCAGTACTTC CAHRTSGGNQETQYF
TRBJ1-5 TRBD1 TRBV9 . TGTGCCAGCAGCGGGGGACAGGGTTACAATCAGCCCCAGCATTTT CASSGGQGYNQPQHF
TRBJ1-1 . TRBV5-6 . TGTGCCAGCAGCTTGTGGCGGCATGTAATCGCTGAAGCTTTCTTT CASSLWRHVIAEAFF
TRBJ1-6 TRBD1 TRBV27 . TGTGCCAGCAGTCACCGACAGGGGGCAATGGATTCACCCCTCCACTTT CASSHRQGAMDSPLHF
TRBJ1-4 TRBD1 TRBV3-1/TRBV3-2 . TGTGCCAGCAGCCAAGTCTTTATGACAGGGGTTCATGAAAAACTGTTTTTT CASSQVFMTGVHEKLFF
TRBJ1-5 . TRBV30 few TGTGCCTGGAGTGGGGATGGCAGTCATCAGCCCCAGCATTTT CAWSGDGSHQPQHF
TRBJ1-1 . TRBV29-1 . TGCAGCGTTGAAAGTCCCGAAAACACTGAAGCTTTCTTT CSVESPENTEAFF
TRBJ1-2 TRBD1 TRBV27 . TGTGCCAGCAGCCCGACAGGGGGCGCTGGCTACACCTTC CASSPTGGAGYTF
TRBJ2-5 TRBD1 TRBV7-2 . TGTGCCAGCAGTATACTACAGGGGGACCAAGAGACCCAGTACTTC CASSILQGDQETQYF
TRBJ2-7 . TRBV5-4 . TGTGCCAGCAGCCCTGGGGGAAACATGGGGGAGCAGTACTTC CASSPGGNMGEQYF
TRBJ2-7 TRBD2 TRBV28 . TGTGCCAGCAGTTTATTGTCCGGGAGGGGAGAGGGTAGCGCCTACGAGCAGTACTTC CASSLLSGRGEGSAYEQYF